This is a list of T cell receptor beta chains from one sample in a study of blood T cells in healthy people across ages. TCRdb recomputed calls from the 5' RACE reads with MiXCR, one row per CDR3 protein. The sample carries about 1,800,000 distinct CDR3 sequences, 28% recorded once. The sequencing sample was made of blood. The receptor set was obtained from a woman younger than 45 in good health. Each CDR3 is given without its conserved first and last residue. Only part of the rows carry a size: once, few, many, or a class if the clone is expanded.

v_call	clone_size	j_call	cdr3_length	cdr3_aa
TRBV7-3	NA	NA	10	ASRPASGEQY
TRBV3-1	NA	TRBJ2-1	12	ASSTRTIYNEQF
TRBV28	few	TRBJ1-2	12	ASGQGTPNYGYT
TRBV6-6	many	TRBJ2-7	9	ASRDRIEQY
TRBV7-2	few	TRBJ1-2	13	ASTESWGPNYGYT
TRBV27	NA	TRBJ2-1	13	ASSPERRGRGEQF
TRBV12-3/TRBV12-4	NA	TRBJ2-7	11	ASSLRLLVGQY
TRBV12-3/TRBV12-4	NA	TRBJ1-2	12	AGSLGVVSYGYT
TRBV4-2	NA	TRBJ1-4	14	ASSQENGLGSRKLF
TRBV6-2/TRBV6-3	few	TRBJ2-7	14	ASSYWEGGQSYEQY
TRBV5-6	NA	TRBJ1-2	14	ASSLGRDEAVNGYT
TRBV29-1	many	TRBJ2-3	11	SVVSGSSDTQY
TRBV4-3	many	TRBJ2-7	11	ASSRASGYEQY
TRBV6-1	few	TRBJ1-5	13	ASSFGQGAGKPQH
TRBV9	NA	TRBJ1-1	14	ASSANRRAPGTEAF
TRBV7-2	many	TRBJ2-1	10	ASSLPVHEQF
TRBV6-6	NA	TRBJ2-2	13	SSSSGTGRTGELF
TRBV12-3/TRBV12-4	NA	TRBJ1-1	13	ASRRGQGGNTEAF
TRBV20-1	NA	TRBJ2-7	12	SASPDRLSYEQY
TRBV27	few	TRBJ2-1	12	ASSSNRGWNEQF
TRBV4-3	NA	TRBJ2-3	12	AGSLQDGVDTQY
TRBV4-3	NA	TRBJ2-7	13	ASSQDHGGTYEQY
TRBV7-3	few	TRBJ2-3	11	ASSLTVSGTQY
TRBV28	NA	TRBJ1-1	12	ASSSETGGTEAF
TRBV20-1	NA	TRBJ2-7	12	SALLRDRGYEQY
TRBV29-1	few	TRBJ2-3	12	SVLAGGPTDTQY
TRBV20-1	NA	TRBJ2-5	11	SAYSGGGNEQY
TRBV30	NA	TRBJ2-7	10	AWSRSSYEQY
TRBV29-1	few	TRBJ2-1	13	SVDNLGASYNEQF
TRBV9	NA	TRBJ2-2	13	ASSAQGIDTGELF
TRBV29-1	many	TRBJ1-5	12	SVVSDNSNQPQH
TRBV7-9	many	TRBJ2-7	14	ASTPAQGSTIYEQY
TRBV12-3/TRBV12-4	many	TRBJ2-1	13	ASSWDSGIDNEQF
TRBV2	NA	TRBJ2-5	11	ASELSSAETQY
TRBV6-1	NA	TRBJ2-1	14	ASSDLGERSYNEQF
TRBV12-3/TRBV12-4	NA	TRBJ1-2	12	ASNLGPSNYGYT
TRBV2	few	TRBJ2-7	10	ASSEWIHEQY
TRBV7-2	few	TRBJ2-7	12	ASSKGLAVGEQY
TRBV6-6	NA	TRBJ2-7	11	ANSRQSVYEQY
TRBV7-9	many	TRBJ2-7	13	ASSLTRAPLGEQY
TRBV2	once	TRBJ2-5	12	ASKDDRFQETQY